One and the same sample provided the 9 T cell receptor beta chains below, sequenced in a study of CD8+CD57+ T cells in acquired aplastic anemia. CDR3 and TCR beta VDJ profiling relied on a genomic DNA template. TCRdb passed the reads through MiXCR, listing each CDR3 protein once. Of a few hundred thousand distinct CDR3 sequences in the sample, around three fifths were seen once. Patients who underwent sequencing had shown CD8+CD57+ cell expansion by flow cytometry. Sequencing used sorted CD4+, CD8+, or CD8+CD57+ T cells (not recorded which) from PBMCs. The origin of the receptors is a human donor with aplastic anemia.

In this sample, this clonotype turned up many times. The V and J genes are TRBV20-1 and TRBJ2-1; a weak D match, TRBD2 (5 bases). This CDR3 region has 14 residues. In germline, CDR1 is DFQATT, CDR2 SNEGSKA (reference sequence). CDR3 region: CSIVLFEAANEQFF. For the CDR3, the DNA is TGCAGCATTGTCTTATTCGAAGCGGCCAATGAGCAGTTCTTC.

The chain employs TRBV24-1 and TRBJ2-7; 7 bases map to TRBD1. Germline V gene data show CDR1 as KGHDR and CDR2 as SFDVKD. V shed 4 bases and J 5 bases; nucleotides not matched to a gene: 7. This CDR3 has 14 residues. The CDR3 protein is CATSESGTENEQYF. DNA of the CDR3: TGTGCCACCAGTGAGTCCGGGACAGAGAACGAGCAGTACTTC.

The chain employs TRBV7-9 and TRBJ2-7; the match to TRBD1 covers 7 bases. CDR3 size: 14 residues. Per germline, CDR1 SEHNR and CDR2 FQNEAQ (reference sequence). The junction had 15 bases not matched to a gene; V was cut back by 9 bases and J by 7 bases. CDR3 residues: CASGDRVNTGEQYF. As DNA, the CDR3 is TGTGCCAGTGGTGACAGGGTCAACACCGGGGAGCAGTACTTC. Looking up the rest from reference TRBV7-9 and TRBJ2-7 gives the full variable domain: DTGVSQNPRHKITKRGQNVTFRCDPISEHNRLYWYRQTLGQGPEFLTYFQNEAQLEKSRLLSDRFSAERPKGSFSTLEIQRTEQGDSAMYLCASGDRVNTGEQYFGPGTRLTVT.

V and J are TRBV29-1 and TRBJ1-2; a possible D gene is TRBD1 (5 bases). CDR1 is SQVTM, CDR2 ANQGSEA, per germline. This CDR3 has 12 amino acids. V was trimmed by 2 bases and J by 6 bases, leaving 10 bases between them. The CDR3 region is CSVEQGVNGYTF. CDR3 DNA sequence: TGCAGCGTTGAACAGGGTGTAAATGGCTACACCTTC.

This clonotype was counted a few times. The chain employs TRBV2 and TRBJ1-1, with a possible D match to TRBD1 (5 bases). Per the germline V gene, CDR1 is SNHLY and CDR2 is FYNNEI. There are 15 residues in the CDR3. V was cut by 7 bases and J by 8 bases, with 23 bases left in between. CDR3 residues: CASTSQRGIRSEAFF. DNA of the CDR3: TGTGCCAGCACCAGCCAGAGGGGAATCCGAAGCGAAGCTTTCTTT. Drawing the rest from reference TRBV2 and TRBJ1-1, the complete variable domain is EPEVTQTPSHQVTQMGQEVILRCVPISNHLYFYWYRQILGQKVEFLVSFYNNEISEKSEIFDDQFSVERPDGSNFTLKIRSTKLEDSAMYFCASTSQRGIRSEAFFGQGTRLTVV.

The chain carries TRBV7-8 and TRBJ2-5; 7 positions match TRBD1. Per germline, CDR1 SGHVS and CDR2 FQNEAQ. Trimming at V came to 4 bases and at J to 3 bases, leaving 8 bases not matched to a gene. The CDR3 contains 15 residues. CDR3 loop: CASSSHRGREETQYF. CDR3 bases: TGTGCCAGCAGCTCCCACAGGGGCCGGGAAGAGACCCAGTACTTC.

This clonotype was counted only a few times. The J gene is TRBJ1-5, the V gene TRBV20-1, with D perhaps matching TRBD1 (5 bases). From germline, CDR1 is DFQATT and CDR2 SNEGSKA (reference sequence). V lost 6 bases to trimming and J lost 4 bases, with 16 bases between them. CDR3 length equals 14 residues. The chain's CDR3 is CSALQDMKNQPQHF. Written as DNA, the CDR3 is TGCAGTGCGTTACAGGACATGAAAAATCAGCCCCAGCATTTT.

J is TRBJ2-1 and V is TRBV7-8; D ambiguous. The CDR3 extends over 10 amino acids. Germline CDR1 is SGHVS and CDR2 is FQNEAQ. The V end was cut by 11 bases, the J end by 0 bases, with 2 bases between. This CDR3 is CACSYNEQFF. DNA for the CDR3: TGTGCCTGCTCCTACAATGAGCAGTTCTTC. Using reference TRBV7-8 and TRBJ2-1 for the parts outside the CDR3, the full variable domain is GAGVSQSPRYKVAKRGQDVALRCDPISGHVSLFWYQQALGQGPEFLTYFQNEAQLDKSGLPSDRFFAERPEGSVSTLKIQRTQQEDSAVYLCACSYNEQFFGPGTRLTVL.

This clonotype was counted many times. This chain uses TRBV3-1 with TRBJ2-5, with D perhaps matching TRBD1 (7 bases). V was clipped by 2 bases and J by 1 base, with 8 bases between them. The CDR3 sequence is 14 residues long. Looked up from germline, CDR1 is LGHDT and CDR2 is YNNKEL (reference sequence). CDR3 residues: CASSQQGGQETQYF. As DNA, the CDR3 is TGTGCCAGCAGCCAACAGGGGGGCCAAGAGACCCAGTACTTC.